One T cell receptor beta chain is described in this entry. The clone's antigen remains unknown. Base qualities are missing; no much larger clone stands one base away. These data are taken from a study of T cell repertoires in cytomegalovirus infection (dated by TCRdb to between 2018 and 2020). Regarding the complete study: Alongside well-studied HLA-B-restricted epitopes, the peptide stimulations were aimed at recently identified HLA-C-restricted CMV epitopes, whose presentation resists viral immunomodulation. The HLA type of each donor mattered for the analysis, because public TCR beta signatures pointed to carriage of CMV infection along with the matching HLA type.

The sample's treatment or condition label is to be understood as: in vitro stimulation with specific CMV peptide epitopes to enrich CMV-specific T cells. Trimming removed 5 bases from V and 0 bases from J, leaving 8 bases between the germline ends. As encoded in the germline V gene (reference sequence), CDR1 is LNHDA while CDR2 is SQIVND. There are 14 amino acids in the CDR3, from cysteine to phenylalanine inclusive. Kept here is only the CDR3 DNA, which spans 42 bases and is read in frame from base 1. Beyond this particular receptor, the publication reports: In the ex vivo response, HLA-C-restricted CMV-specific TCR beta clonotypes were dominant, and in two of eight donors the single most frequent clonotype came from this HLA-C-restricted group. Carriers of CMV infection plus the relevant HLA type were discriminated by the cumulative frequency of public TCR beta family members in the study cohort and in an independent roughly 400-donor cohort.

Sequencer: Illumina HiSeq 1500. TCRdb reprocessed the public reads (quality trimming at Q25 with fastp, clone calling with MiXCR) and kept in-frame beta chains. Every distinct CDR3 protein forms one entry, paired with its most common genes and DNA. Here the sample has 300,000 to 400,000 distinct CDR3 sequences; 25% to 30% occur a single time. The ten biggest clones cover 20% of the sample. The specimen was cultured PBMCs, collected from culture after CMV antigen stimulation. Rearrangement joined TRBV19 to TRBJ2-4; too little of a D gene remains to name it. This receptor was identified in a human donor in good health (CMV status not recorded). Some clones in this sample may be carry-over from other donors' samples. The CDR3 protein sequence reads: CASSDGLAKNIQYF. The nucleotide sequence is given as TGTGCCAGTAGTGATGGGCTAGCCAAAAACATTCAGTACTTC.